The rows below give T cell receptor beta chains drawn from one sample of a study of shared clonotypes between healthy human individuals. TCRdb's copy holds only in-frame clones and misses some; the assay was immunoSEQ multiplex PCR. The table lists about a million clones, around three quarters of them singletons, with roughly 0.9% in the top ten. The sequenced material came from memory CD4+ T cells from PBMCs. These receptors were obtained from a man younger than 35 in good health. Some clones in this sample may be carry-over from other donors' samples. CDR3s include the opening cysteine and the closing phenylalanine or tryptophan. Fields, in order: clone size, V gene, J gene, D gene, CDR3 protein, CDR3 DNA. A D gene is named only where the DNA matches it firmly. Part of the rows lack a size; the others show once, few, many or a class for expanded clones.

.	TRBV5-1	TRBJ1-5	.	CASSLGRDQPQHF	TGCGCCAGCAGCTTGGGACGGGACCAGCCCCAGCATTTT
.	TRBV28	TRBJ2-3	.	CASSLPGRSQYF	TGTGCCAGCAGTTTACCTGGGAGGTCGCAGTATTTT
few	TRBV5-8	TRBJ2-1	TRBD1	CASSLDRDRVRDEQFF	TGTGCCAGCAGCTTAGACCGGGACAGGGTCCGGGATGAGCAGTTCTTC
once	TRBV5-6	TRBJ2-1	.	CASSFAAVVTSYNEQFF	TGTGCCAGCAGCTTCGCCGCAGTGGTAACTTCCTACAATGAGCAGTTCTTC
.	TRBV7-9	TRBJ1-2	TRBD1	CASSLPGQGRTGYTF	TGTGCCAGCAGCTTACCGGGACAGGGGAGGACTGGCTACACCTTC
.	TRBV10-3	TRBJ2-3	.	CATAGQRTSTDTQYF	TGTGCCACGGCGGGACAGAGAACTAGCACAGATACGCAGTATTTT
.	TRBV7-9	TRBJ2-7	TRBD2	CASSGGGLAGREQYF	TGTGCCAGCAGTGGGGGCGGACTAGCGGGGAGAGAGCAGTACTTC
.	TRBV6-1	TRBJ2-7	TRBD1	CASSDRGSVYEQYF	TGTGCCAGCAGTGACAGGGGGAGTGTCTACGAGCAGTACTTC
.	TRBV13	TRBJ1-2	.	CASSLAGTSSGGYTF	TGTGCCAGCAGCTTAGCCGGGACATCCTCAGGGGGCTACACCTTC
.	TRBV6-1	TRBJ2-1	.	CATQLDPSYNEQFF	TGTGCCACCCAACTGGATCCCTCCTACAATGAGCAGTTCTTC
.	TRBV27	TRBJ1-5	.	CASRTRSSNQPQHF	TGTGCCAGCCGAACCCGCTCTAGCAATCAGCCCCAGCATTTT
.	TRBV19	TRBJ1-4	.	CASTSYEELFF	TGTGCCAGTACTTCCTATGAAGAACTGTTTTTT
many	TRBV4-1	TRBJ2-3	TRBD2	CASSQRVGGKTDTQYF	TGCGCCAGCAGCCAACGCGTGGGAGGGAAGACAGATACGCAGTATTTT
.	TRBV4-2	TRBJ2-1	TRBD2	CASSQEAGLGYNEQFF	TGTGCCAGCAGCCAAGAAGCGGGACTAGGATACAATGAGCAGTTCTTC
.	TRBV9	TRBJ2-7	.	CASSVSGTSYEQYF	TGTGCCAGCAGCGTTTCCGGGACATCCTACGAGCAGTACTTC
.	TRBV4-2	TRBJ2-7	TRBD2	CASSHNPGLAVPSYEQYF	TGTGCCAGCAGCCACAATCCGGGACTAGCGGTTCCCTCCTACGAGCAGTACTTC
once	TRBV7-9	TRBJ2-7	.	CASSLGPNNYEQYF	TGTGCCAGCAGCTTAGGCCCCAATAACTACGAGCAGTACTTC
.	TRBV6-1	TRBJ2-1	.	CASSDRVGEQFF	TGTGCCAGCAGTGACAGGGTAGGTGAGCAGTTCTTC
.	TRBV7-3	TRBJ2-1	.	CASSYYSGRGNEQFF	TGTGCCAGCAGCTACTATAGCGGAAGGGGGAATGAGCAGTTCTTC
.	TRBV28	TRBJ1-2	.	CASLKLASGYTF	TGTGCCAGCCTTAAGCTGGCGTCTGGCTACACCTTC
.	TRBV5-8	TRBJ2-1	TRBD2	CASSPGVSGSVDEQFF	TGTGCCAGCAGCCCGGGTGTAAGCGGGAGCGTGGATGAGCAGTTCTTC
.	TRBV18	TRBJ1-3	.	CASSGSASGNTIYF	TGTGCCAGCTCCGGATCAGCCTCTGGAAACACCATATATTTT
.	TRBV5-6	TRBJ2-2	TRBD2	CASIVPNSGRNTGELFF	TGTGCCAGCATCGTTCCCAATAGCGGGAGGAACACCGGGGAGCTGTTTTTT
.	TRBV28	TRBJ1-5	.	CASSVAWQGGEPQHF	TGTGCCAGCAGTGTGGCGTGGCAGGGCGGTGAGCCCCAGCATTTT
.	TRBV9	TRBJ2-3	TRBD2	CASSSGLTSGRFPDTQYF	TGTGCCAGCAGCAGCGGTTTGACTAGCGGGAGGTTCCCAGATACGCAGTATTTT